Below, one TCR beta chain is given with its context. What it binds is not known. The data were obtained in a study of CXCR3-negative and CXCR3-positive naive CD8 T cells. The overall study: Collectively, the libraries yielded 140 million or so TRB reads in total, at about 1.5 +/- 0.3 million per library. Overall study results and limits: Within a donor, both naive subsets shared TRBV-TRBJ usage, unlike memory cells. CXCR3-expressing naive cells carried TRB CDR3s more hydrophobic than those of CXCR3-negative naive cells.

Germline CDR1 and CDR2: SEHNR and FQNEAQ (reference sequence). This CDR3 has 13 amino acids. Naive CD8+ T cells showed CD45RO-CCR7+CD27+CD95-. TRB cDNA libraries were made by UMI-labeled 5' RACE. TCRdb reprocessed the 5' RACE reads, keeping one entry per CDR3 protein, no DNA. The sample data list over 100,000 distinct CDR3 sequences. The genes are TRBV7-9 and TRBJ2-1. Material for sequencing was naive CXCR3- CD8+ T cells from blood. Subset here: CD45RO-CCR7+CD27+CD95- naive CD8+ T cells lacking CXCR3 (TNR3-). The TCR sequence derives from a human donor in good health. Some clones in this sample may be carry-over from other donors' samples. CDR3 region: CASSLVSAVEQFF.